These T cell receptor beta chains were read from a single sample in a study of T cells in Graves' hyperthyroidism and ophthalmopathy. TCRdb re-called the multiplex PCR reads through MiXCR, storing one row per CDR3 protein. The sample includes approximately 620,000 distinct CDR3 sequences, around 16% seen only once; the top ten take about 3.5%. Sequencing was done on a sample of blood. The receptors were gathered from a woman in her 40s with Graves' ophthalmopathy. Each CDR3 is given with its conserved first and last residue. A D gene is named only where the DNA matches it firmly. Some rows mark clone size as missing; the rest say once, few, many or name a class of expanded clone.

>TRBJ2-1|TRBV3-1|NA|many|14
CASSQGRFGDEQFF
TGTGCCAGCAGCCAAGGTCGATTTGGGGATGAGCAGTTCTTC
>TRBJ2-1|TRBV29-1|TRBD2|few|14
CSVRGGNSYNEQFF
TGCAGCGTTCGGGGGGGCAACTCCTACAATGAGCAGTTCTTC
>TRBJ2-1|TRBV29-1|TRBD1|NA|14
CSVIMGQIYNEQFF
TGCAGCGTTATTATGGGACAGATTTACAATGAGCAGTTCTTC
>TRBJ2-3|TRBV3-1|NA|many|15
CASSQGAVSTDTQYF
TGTGCCAGCAGCCAAGGAGCCGTTAGCACAGATACGCAGTATTTT
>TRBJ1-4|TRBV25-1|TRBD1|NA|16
CASSEGTGAMVEKLFF
TGTGCCAGCAGTGAGGGGACAGGGGCCATGGTTGAAAAACTGTTTTTT
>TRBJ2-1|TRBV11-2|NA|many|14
CASSLGYSYNEQFF
TGTGCCAGCAGCTTGGGCTACTCCTACAATGAGCAGTTCTTC
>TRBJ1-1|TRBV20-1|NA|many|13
CSAGDTLNTEAFF
TGCAGTGCTGGAGACACTCTGAACACTGAAGCTTTCTTT
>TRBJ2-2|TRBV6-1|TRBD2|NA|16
CASSAEGLVPTGELFF
TGTGCCAGCAGCGCGGAAGGACTAGTCCCCACCGGGGAGCTGTTTTTT
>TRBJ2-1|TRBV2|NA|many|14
CASSSYPGEGEQFF
TGTGCCAGCAGTTCATACCCGGGTGAGGGGGAGCAGTTCTTC
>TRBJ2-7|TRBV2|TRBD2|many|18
CASSDPTPRLAGGYEQYF
TGTGCCAGCAGTGATCCGACGCCTCGACTAGCTGGAGGGTACGAGCAGTACTTC
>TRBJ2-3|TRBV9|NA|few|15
CASSVEPSPQDTQYF
TGTGCCAGCAGCGTAGAGCCCAGCCCCCAGGATACGCAGTATTTT
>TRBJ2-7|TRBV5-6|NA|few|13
CASSLGQGTEQYF
TGTGCCAGCAGCTTGGGGCAGGGTACCGAGCAGTACTTC
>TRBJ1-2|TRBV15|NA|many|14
CATSPMGGIGGYTF
TGTGCCACCAGCCCGATGGGAGGGATCGGTGGCTACACCTTC
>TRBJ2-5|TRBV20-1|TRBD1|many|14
CSAGGQVLQETQYF
TGCAGTGCTGGTGGACAGGTCTTACAAGAGACCCAGTACTTC
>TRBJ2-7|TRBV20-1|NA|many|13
CSARDRTGREQYF
TGCAGTGCTAGAGATAGAACAGGGCGGGAGCAGTACTTC
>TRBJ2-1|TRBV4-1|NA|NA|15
CASSQQGSRGDEQFF
TGCGCCAGCAGCCAACAAGGTAGCCGTGGTGATGAGCAGTTCTTC
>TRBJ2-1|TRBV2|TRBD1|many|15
CASRLTGTGSHEQFF
TGTGCCAGCAGGCTCACCGGGACAGGGTCACATGAGCAGTTCTTC
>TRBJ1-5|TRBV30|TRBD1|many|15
CAWSPGQGYRQPQHF
TGTGCCTGGAGCCCGGGACAGGGGTATCGTCAGCCCCAGCATTTT
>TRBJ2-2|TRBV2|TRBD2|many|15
CASRRTSGDTGELFF
TGTGCCAGCAGAAGAACTAGCGGGGACACCGGGGAGCTGTTTTTT
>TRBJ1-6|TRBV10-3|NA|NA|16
CAISESGGWNNSPLHF
TGTGCCATCAGTGAGTCCGGGGGATGGAATAATTCACCCCTCCACTTT
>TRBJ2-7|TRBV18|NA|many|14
CASSPRGLGYEQYF
TGTGCCAGCTCACCACGGGGGTTAGGCTACGAGCAGTACTTC
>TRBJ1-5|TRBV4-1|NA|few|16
CASSQEEAGGGQPQHF
TGCGCCAGCAGCCAAGAGGAAGCGGGGGGCGGTCAGCCCCAGCATTTT
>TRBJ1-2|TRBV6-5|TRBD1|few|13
CASSYRGPYGYTF
TGTGCCAGCAGTTATAGGGGGCCCTATGGCTACACCTTC
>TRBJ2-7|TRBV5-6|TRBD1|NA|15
CASSLGTGTPAEQYF
TGTGCCAGCAGCTTGGGGACAGGGACCCCCGCCGAGCAGTACTTC
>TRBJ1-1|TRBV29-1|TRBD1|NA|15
CSYQKQGSTAGEAFF
TGCAGCTACCAAAAACAGGGGTCAACCGCGGGTGAAGCTTTCTTT
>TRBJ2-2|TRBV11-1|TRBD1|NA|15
CASSLADRATGELFF
TGTGCCAGCAGCTTAGCGGACAGGGCCACCGGGGAGCTGTTTTTT
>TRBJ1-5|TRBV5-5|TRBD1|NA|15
CASSQIGGGNQPQHF
TGTGCCAGCAGCCAAATAGGGGGCGGCAATCAGCCCCAGCATTTT
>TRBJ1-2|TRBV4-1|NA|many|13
CASSQATGYGYTF
TGTGCCAGCAGCCAAGCGACAGGCTATGGCTACACCTTC
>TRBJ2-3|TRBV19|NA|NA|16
CASSIVVGRSTDTQYF
TGTGCCAGTAGTATAGTGGTAGGGAGGAGCACAGATACGCAGTATTTT
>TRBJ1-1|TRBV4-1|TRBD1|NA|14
CASSQVDRVTEAFF
TGCGCCAGCAGCCAAGTGGACAGGGTCACTGAAGCTTTCTTT
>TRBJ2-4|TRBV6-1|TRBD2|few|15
CASRKLTSGIHIQYF
TGTGCCAGCAGAAAACTTACTAGCGGGATTCACATTCAGTACTTC
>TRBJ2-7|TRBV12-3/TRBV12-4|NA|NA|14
CASIFRDNSYEQYF
TGTGCCAGCATCTTCCGGGACAACTCCTACGAGCAGTACTTC
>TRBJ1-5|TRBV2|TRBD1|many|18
CASSRGLSGGASNQPQHF
TGTGCCAGCAGTCGCGGTCTCTCAGGGGGCGCGAGCAATCAGCCCCAGCATTTT
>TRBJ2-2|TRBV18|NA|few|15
CASSPQRRETGELFF
TGTGCCAGCTCACCTCAGAGGAGGGAGACCGGGGAGCTGTTTTTT
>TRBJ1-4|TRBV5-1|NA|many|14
CASFQGLIKEKLFF
TGCGCCAGTTTCCAGGGTTTGATAAAGGAAAAACTGTTTTTT
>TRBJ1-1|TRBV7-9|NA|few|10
CASSRIISFF
TGTGCCAGCAGCCGCATCATTTCTTTCTTT
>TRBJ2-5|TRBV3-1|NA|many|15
CASSQDLGGAETQYF
TGTGCCAGCAGCCAAGATCTTGGGGGCGCGGAGACCCAGTACTTC
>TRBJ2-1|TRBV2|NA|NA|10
CASLLNEQFF
TGTGCCAGTCTTCTCAATGAGCAGTTCTTC
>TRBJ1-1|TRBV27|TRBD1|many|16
CASSFMSGGENTEAFF
TGTGCCAGCAGTTTTATGTCAGGGGGCGAGAACACTGAAGCTTTCTTT
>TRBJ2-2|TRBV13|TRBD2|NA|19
CASSMGLAGVAGNTGELFF
TGTGCCAGCAGCATGGGACTAGCGGGAGTGGCGGGGAACACCGGGGAGCTGTTTTTT
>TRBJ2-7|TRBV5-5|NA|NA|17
CASSFSLTADFTYEQYF
TGTGCCAGCAGCTTTTCTTTGACAGCCGATTTCACCTACGAGCAGTACTTC
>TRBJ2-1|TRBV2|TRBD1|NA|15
CASSEFTGTANEQFF
TGTGCCAGCAGTGAATTTACCGGGACAGCCAATGAGCAGTTCTTC
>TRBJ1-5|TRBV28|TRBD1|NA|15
CASSFEGAGNQPQHF
TGTGCCAGCAGTTTTGAGGGGGCCGGCAATCAGCCCCAGCATTTT
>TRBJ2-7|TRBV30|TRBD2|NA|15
CAWSLLAGGPYEQYF
TGTGCCTGGAGCTTACTAGCGGGAGGGCCGTACGAGCAGTACTTC
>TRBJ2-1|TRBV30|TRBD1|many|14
CAWSPGTGNNEQFF
TGTGCCTGGAGTCCGGGGACAGGAAACAATGAGCAGTTCTTC
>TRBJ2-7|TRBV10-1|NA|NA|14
CASSESVGSHEQYF
TGCGCCAGCAGTGAGTCGGTAGGGTCCCACGAGCAGTACTTC
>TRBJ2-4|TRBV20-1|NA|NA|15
CSARVPSRAKNIQYF
TGCAGTGCTAGAGTGCCGAGTAGGGCCAAAAACATTCAGTACTTC
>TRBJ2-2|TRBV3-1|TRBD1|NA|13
CASSRWTGGELFF
TGTGCCAGCAGCCGCTGGACAGGCGGGGAGCTGTTTTTT
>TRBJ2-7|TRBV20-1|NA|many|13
CSARPFPSYEQYF
TGCAGTGCTAGACCCTTTCCCTCCTACGAGCAGTACTTC
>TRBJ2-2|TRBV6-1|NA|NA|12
CATDSPSGELFF
TGTGCCACCGACAGCCCTTCCGGGGAGCTGTTTTTT
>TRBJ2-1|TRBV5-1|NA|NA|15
CASSLRVVSVNEQFF
TGCGCCAGCAGCTTGCGCGTTGTCAGTGTTAATGAGCAGTTCTTC
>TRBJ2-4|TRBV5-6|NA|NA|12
CASSLNRNIQYF
TGTGCCAGCAGCTTGAACAGAAACATTCAGTACTTC
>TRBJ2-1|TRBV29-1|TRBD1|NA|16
CSVTKPGQEEYNEQFF
TGCAGCGTTACCAAACCGGGACAGGAAGAATACAATGAGCAGTTCTTC
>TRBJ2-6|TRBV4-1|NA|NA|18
CASSQVDMVPSGANVLTF
TGCGCCAGCAGCCAAGTTGACATGGTACCCTCTGGGGCCAACGTCCTGACTTTC
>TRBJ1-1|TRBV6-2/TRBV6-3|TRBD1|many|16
CASRSGTGSGGTEAFF
TGTGCCAGCAGGTCCGGGACAGGGTCAGGGGGCACTGAAGCTTTCTTT
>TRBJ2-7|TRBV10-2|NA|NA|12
CASSYANGEQYF
TGCGCCAGCAGCTACGCCAATGGGGAGCAGTACTTC
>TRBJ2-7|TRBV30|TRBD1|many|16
CAWSGQGAVGVYEQYF
TGTGCCTGGAGTGGACAGGGGGCGGTGGGAGTCTACGAGCAGTACTTC
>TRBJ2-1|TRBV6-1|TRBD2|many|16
CASSKTGGGAYNEQFF
TGTGCCAGCAGCAAAACGGGGGGAGGAGCCTACAATGAGCAGTTCTTC
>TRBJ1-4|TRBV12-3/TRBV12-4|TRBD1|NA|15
CASSTNRGWGEKLFF
TGTGCCAGCAGCACTAACAGGGGATGGGGTGAAAAACTGTTTTTT